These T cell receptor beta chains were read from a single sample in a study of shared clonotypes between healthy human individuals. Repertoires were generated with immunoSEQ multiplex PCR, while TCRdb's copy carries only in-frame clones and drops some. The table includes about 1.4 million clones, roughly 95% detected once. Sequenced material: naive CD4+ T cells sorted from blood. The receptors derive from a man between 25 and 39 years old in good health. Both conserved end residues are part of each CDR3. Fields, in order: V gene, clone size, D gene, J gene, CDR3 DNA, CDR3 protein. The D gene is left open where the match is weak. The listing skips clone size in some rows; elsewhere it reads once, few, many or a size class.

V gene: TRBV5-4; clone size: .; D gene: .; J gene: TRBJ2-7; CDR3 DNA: TGTGCCAGCAGCTTGGAATTACTGGATGGGTCCGAGCAGTACTTC; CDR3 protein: CASSLELLDGSEQYF
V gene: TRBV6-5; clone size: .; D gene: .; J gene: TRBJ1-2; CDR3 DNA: TGTGCCGCACAGGATGGGTTAATCTACACCTTC; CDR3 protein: CAAQDGLIYTF
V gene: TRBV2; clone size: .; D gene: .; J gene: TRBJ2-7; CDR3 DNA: TGTGCCAGCGACCGGGACACCACCTCCTACGAGCAGTACTTC; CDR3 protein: CASDRDTTSYEQYF
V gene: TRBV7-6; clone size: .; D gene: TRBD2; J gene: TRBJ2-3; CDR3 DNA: TGTGCCAGCAGCGGAGCGGGACTCAGCACAGATACGCAGTATTTT; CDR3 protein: CASSGAGLSTDTQYF
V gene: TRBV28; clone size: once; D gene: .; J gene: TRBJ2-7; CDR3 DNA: TGTGCCAGCAGTTTGAGCCAGGGAATCTACGAGCAGTACTTC; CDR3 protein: CASSLSQGIYEQYF
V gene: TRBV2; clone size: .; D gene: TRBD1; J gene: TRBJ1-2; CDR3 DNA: TGTGCCAGCAGTAGAAGAGGGACAGGGGAAAACTATGGCTACACCTTC; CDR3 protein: CASSRRGTGENYGYTF
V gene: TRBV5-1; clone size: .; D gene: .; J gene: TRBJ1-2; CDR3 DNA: TGCGCCAGCAGCTCTGGGACTACACTGGACTATGGCTACACCTTC; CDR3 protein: CASSSGTTLDYGYTF
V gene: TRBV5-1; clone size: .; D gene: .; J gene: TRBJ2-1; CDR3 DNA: TGCGCCAGCAGCGTTACAGGGTCGAGGGACAATGAGCAGTTCTTC; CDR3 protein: CASSVTGSRDNEQFF
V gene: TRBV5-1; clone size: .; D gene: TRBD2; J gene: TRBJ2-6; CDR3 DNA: TGCGCCAGCAGCTTTTTAGCGGGAGCTGGAGGGGCCAACGTCCTGACTTTC; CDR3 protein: CASSFLAGAGGANVLTF
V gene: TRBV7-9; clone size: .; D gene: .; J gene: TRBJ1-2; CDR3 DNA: TGTGCCAGCAGCTTAGCGCTCAGGTCGGGCTATGGCTACACCTTC; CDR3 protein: CASSLALRSGYGYTF
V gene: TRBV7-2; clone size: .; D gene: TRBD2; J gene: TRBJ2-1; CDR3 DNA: TGTGCCAGCAGCTTAGCGCTAGCGGGAGTGGGCAATGAGCAGTTCTTC; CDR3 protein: CASSLALAGVGNEQFF
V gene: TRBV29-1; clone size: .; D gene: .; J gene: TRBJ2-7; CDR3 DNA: TGCAGCGTTGATAAGGGTTACGAGCAGTACTTC; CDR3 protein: CSVDKGYEQYF
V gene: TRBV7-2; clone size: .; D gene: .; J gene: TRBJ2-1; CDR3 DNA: TGTGCCAGCAGCCAAAGCGGGTTCCCTGGTGGAATCTTC; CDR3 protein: CASSQSGFPGGIF
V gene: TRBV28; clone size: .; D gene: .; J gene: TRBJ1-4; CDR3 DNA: TGTGCCAGCAGTTTATGGGCAGGGGTTGCAACTAATGAAAAACTGTTTTTT; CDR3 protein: CASSLWAGVATNEKLFF
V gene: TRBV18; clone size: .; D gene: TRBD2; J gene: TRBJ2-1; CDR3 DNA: TGTGCCAGCTCTCCCGATGGTGGCGGGAGGGGCAATGAGCAGTTCTTC; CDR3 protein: CASSPDGGGRGNEQFF
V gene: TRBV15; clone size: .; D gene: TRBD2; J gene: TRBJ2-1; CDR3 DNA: TGTGCCACCAGCAGAGTCTCCGGGAGGGAGCCCTACAATGAGCAGTTCTTC; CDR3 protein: CATSRVSGREPYNEQFF
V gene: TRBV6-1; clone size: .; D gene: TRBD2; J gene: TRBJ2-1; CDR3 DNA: TGTGCCAGCAGCGCGGGACTAGTTTACAATGAGCAGTTCTTC; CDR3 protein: CASSAGLVYNEQFF
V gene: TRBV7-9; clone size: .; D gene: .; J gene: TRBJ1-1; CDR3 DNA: TGTGCCAGCAGCCGGGAGTTGAACACTGAAGCTTTCTTT; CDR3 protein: CASSRELNTEAFF
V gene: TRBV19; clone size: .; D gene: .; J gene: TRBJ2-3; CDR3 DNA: TGTGCCAGTGCCCGGGGACGGGGGATAGACGCAGACACAGATACGCAGTATTTT; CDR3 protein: CASARGRGIDADTDTQYF
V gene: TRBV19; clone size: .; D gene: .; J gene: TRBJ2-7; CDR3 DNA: TGTGCCAGTAGTGTTCGCGACAGTTTCTCCTACGAGCAGTACTTC; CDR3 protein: CASSVRDSFSYEQYF
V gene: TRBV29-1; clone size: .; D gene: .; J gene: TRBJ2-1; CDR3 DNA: TGCAGCGTTGAGTACCGTATAGACAATGAGCAGTTCTTC; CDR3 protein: CSVEYRIDNEQFF
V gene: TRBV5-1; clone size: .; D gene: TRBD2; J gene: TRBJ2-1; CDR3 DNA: TGCGCCAGCAGCCTGACTAGCGGTACCTACAATGAGCAGTTCTTC; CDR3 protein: CASSLTSGTYNEQFF
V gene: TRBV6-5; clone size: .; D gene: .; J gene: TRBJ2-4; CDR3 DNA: TGTGCCAGCAGTTATAAGGGGCCCAAAAACATTCAGTACTTC; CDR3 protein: CASSYKGPKNIQYF
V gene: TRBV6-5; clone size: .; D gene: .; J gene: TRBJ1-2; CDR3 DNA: TGTGCCAGCAGTTATAGTCCTAGGACGTCTAACTATGGCTACACCTTC; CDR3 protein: CASSYSPRTSNYGYTF
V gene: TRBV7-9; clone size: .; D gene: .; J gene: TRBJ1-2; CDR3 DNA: TGTGCCAGCAGCCTGGAGGACTCCTACTATGGCTACACCTTC; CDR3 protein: CASSLEDSYYGYTF
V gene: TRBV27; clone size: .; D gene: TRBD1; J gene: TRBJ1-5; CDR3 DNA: TGTGCCAGCAGTCCCAGACAGGGCGTTAGCAATCAGCCCCAGCATTTT; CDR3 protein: CASSPRQGVSNQPQHF
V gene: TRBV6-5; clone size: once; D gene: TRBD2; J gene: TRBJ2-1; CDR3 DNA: TGTGCCAGCAGTCAAGCGCGGGGGGGGCAGTTCTTC; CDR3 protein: CASSQARGGQFF